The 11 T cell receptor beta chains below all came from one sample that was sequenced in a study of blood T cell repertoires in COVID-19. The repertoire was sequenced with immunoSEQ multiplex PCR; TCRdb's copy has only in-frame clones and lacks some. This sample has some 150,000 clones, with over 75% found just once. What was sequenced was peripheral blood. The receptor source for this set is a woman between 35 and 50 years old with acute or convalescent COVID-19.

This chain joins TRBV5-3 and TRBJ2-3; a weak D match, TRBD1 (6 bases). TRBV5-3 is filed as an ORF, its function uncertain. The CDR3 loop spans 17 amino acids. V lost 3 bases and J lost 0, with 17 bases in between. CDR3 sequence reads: CARSSYRDNYSTDTQYF. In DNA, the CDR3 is TGTGCCAGAAGCTCTTACCGGGACAACTATAGCACAGATACGCAGTATTTT.

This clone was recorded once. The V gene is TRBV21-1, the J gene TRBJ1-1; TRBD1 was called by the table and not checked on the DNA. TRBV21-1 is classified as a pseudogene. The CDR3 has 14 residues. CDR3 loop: CASSKAGANTEAFF. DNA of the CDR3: TGTGCCAGCAGCAAAGCGGGGGCGAACACTGAAGCTTTCTTT.

In DNA form, the CDR3 reads TGTGCCAGCAGTCGAACTAGCGGGGGGCAAGAGACCCAGTACTTC. It is translated as CASSRTSGGQETQYF. The chain carries TRBV3-1 (or the pseudogene TRBV3-2) and TRBJ2-5, with 12 bases fitting TRBD2. J gave up 2 bases and V 6 bases, and 4 bases lay outside the gene matches. Germline-derived CDR1 and CDR2 are LGHDT and YNNKEL (reference sequence). The CDR3 runs 15 residues.

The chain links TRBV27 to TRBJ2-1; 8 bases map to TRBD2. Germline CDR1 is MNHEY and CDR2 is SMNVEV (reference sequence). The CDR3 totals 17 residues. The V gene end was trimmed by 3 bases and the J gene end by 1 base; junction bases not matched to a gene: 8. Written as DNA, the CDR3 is TGTGCCAGCAGTTTGTTGAGCGGGAGTAGGTCCTACAATGAGCAGTTCTTC. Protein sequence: CASSLLSGSRSYNEQFF.

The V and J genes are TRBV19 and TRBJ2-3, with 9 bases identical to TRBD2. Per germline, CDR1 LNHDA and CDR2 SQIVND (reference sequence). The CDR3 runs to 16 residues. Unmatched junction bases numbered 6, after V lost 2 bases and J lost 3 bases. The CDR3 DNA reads TGTGCCAGTAGTATAATAGCGGGAGCTGATACAGATACGCAGTATTTT. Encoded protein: CASSIIAGADTDTQYF.

The CDR3 DNA is TGTGCCAGTACCCCGACAGGGCATAGCAATCAGCCCCAGCATTTT. Protein: CASTPTGHSNQPQHF. This chain uses TRBV19 with TRBJ1-5; TRBD1 aligns across 7 bases. V lost 7 bases to trimming and J lost 0 bases; unmatched junction nucleotides: 6. Germline values: CDR1 LNHDA, CDR2 SQIVND (reference sequence). The CDR3 is made up of 15 amino acids.

CDR3: CASSSQGDQPQHF. Here the CDR3 DNA reads TGTGCCAGCAGTTCACAGGGAGATCAGCCCCAGCATTTT. The rearrangement joins TRBV6-5 to TRBJ1-5; tentatively, D is TRBD1 (6 bases). V lost 4 bases, J lost 5 bases, and 9 bases lay in between. Looked up from germline, CDR1 is MNHEY and CDR2 is SVGAGI. The CDR3 totals 13 residues.

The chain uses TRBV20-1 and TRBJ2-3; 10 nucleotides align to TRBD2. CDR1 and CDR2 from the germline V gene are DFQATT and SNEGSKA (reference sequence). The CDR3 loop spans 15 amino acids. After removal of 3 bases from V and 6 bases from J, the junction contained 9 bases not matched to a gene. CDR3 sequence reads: CSASTLAGVSDTQYF. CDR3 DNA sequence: TGCAGTGCTAGTACTCTAGCGGGAGTGTCGGATACGCAGTATTTT.

DNA of the CDR3: TGTGCCAGTAGCCTCCCAGGGTTCGGCAATGAGCAGTTCTTC. Translating it yields CASSLPGFGNEQFF. The genes are TRBV19 and TRBJ2-1, with D tentatively TRBD1 (5 bases). The germline gives CDR1 LNHDA, CDR2 SQIVND (reference sequence). This CDR3 is built from 14 residues. V lost 6 bases to trimming and J lost 6 bases, with 15 bases between them.

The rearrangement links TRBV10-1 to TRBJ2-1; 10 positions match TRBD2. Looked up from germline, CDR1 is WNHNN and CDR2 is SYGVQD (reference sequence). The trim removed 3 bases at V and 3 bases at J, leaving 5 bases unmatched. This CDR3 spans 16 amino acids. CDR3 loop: CASSDVAGGLYNEQFF. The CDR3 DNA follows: TGCGCCAGCAGTGACGTAGCGGGGGGACTCTACAATGAGCAGTTCTTC.

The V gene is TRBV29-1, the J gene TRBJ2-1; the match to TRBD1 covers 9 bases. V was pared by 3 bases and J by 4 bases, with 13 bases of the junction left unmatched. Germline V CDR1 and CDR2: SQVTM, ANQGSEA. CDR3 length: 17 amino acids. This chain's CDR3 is CSVDPQLRTGVYNEQFF. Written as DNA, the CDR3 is TGCAGCGTTGACCCTCAGTTAAGGACAGGGGTGTACAATGAGCAGTTCTTC.